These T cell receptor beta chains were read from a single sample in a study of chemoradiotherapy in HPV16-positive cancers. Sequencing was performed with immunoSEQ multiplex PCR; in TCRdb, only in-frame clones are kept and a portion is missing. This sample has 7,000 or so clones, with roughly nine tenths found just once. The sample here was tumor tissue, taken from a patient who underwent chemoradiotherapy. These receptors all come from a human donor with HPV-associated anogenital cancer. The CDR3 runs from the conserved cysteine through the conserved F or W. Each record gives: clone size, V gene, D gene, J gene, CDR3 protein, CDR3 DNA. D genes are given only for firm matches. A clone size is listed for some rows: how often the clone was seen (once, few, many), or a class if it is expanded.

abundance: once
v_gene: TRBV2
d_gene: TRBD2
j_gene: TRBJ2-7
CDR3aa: CASSGLAGASEQYF
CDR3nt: TGTGCCAGCAGTGGACTAGCGGGAGCCTCCGAGCAGTACTTC

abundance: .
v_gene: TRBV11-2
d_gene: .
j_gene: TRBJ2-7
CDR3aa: CASSLSGSYEQYF
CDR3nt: TGTGCCAGCAGCCTCTCCGGGAGCTACGAGCAGTACTTC

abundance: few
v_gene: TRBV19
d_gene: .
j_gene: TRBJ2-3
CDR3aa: CASSSLGGGTDTQYF
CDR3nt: TGTGCCAGTAGTTCCTTGGGTGGGGGCACAGATACGCAGTATTTT

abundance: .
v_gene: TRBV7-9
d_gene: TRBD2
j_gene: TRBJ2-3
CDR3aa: CAQTTVAGGPTTDTQYF
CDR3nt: TGTGCCCAAACCACGGTAGCGGGAGGGCCTACGACAGATACGCAGTATTTT

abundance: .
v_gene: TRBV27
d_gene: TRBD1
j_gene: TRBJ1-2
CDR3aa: CASSVDREGYGYTF
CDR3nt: TGTGCCAGCAGTGTTGACAGGGAAGGCTATGGCTACACCTTC

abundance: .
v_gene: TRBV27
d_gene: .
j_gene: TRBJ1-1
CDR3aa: CASSLSVESGRGVEAFF
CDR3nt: TGTGCCAGCAGTTTATCCGTCGAGTCCGGCCGGGGGGTTGAAGCTTTCTTT

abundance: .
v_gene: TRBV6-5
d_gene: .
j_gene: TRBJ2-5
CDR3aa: CASGFVETQYF
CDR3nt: TGTGCCAGCGGCTTTGTAGAGACCCAGTACTTC

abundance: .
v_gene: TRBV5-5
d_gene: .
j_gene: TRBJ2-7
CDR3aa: CASSLDPRGTYEQYF
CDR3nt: TGTGCCAGCAGCTTGGATCCCAGGGGCACCTACGAGCAGTACTTC

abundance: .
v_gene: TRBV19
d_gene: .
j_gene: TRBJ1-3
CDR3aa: CASSIAVSGNTIYF
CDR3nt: TGTGCCAGTAGTATCGCAGTCTCTGGAAACACCATATATTTT

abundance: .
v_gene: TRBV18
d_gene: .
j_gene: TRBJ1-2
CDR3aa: CASSPEIQVEGGYTF
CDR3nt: TGTGCCAGCTCACCAGAAATCCAAGTGGAGGGTGGCTACACCTTC

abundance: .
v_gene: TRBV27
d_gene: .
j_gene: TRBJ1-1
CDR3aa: CASSLGMNTEAFF
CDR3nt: TGTGCCAGCAGTTTAGGAATGAACACTGAAGCTTTCTTT

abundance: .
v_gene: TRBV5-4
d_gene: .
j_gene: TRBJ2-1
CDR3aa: CASSPSGGKSSYNEQFF
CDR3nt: TGTGCCAGCAGTCCCTCTGGGGGGAAGAGCTCCTACAATGAGCAGTTCTTC

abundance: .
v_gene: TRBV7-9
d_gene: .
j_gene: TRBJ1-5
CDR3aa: CASSSGANQPQHF
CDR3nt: TGTGCCAGCAGCTCAGGGGCTAATCAGCCCCAGCATTTT

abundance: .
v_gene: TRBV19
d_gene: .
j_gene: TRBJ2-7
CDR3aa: CASSISLFGDEQYF
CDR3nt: TGTGCCAGTAGTATCTCCCTCTTCGGAGATGAGCAGTACTTC

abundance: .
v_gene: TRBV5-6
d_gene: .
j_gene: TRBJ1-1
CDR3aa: CASSLMGALDTEAFF
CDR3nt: TGTGCCAGCAGCTTAATGGGGGCCTTGGACACTGAAGCTTTCTTT

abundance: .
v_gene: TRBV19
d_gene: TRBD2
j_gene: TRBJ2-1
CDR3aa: CASSNSGSGEQFF
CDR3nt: TGTGCCAGTAGTAACAGCGGGAGTGGTGAGCAGTTCTTC

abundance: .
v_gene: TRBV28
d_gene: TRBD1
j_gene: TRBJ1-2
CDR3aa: CASNLGDRIFTF
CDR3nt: TGTGCCAGCAACTTGGGGGACAGGATCTTCACCTTC

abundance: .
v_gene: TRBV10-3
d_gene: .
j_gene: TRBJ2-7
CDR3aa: CAISDTRGPEGEQYF
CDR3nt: TGTGCCATCAGTGACACCCGGGGTCCCGAGGGCGAGCAGTACTTC

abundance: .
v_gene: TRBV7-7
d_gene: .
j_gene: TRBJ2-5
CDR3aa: CASSPRTAETQYF
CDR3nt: TGTGCTAGCAGCCCGAGGACAGCAGAGACCCAGTACTTC

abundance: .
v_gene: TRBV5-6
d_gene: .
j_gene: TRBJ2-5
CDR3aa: CASSLDFVGISETQYF
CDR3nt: TGTGCCAGCAGCTTGGATTTTGTCGGGATCTCAGAGACCCAGTACTTC

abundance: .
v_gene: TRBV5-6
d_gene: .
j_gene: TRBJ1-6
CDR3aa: CASSLWQVNSPLHF
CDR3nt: TGTGCCAGCAGCTTGTGGCAGGTCAATTCACCCCTCCACTTT

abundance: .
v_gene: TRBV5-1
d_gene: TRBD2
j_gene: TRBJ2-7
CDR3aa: CASSLDGLALEQYF
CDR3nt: TGCGCCAGCAGCTTGGACGGACTAGCCTTAGAGCAGTACTTC

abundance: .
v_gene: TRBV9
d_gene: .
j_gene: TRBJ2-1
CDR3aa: CASSESSFREQFF
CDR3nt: TGTGCCAGCAGCGAGTCTAGTTTTCGCGAGCAGTTCTTC

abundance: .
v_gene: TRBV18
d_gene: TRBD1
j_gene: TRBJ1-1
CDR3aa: CASSPPSLRGGTEAFF
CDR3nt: TGTGCCAGCTCACCACCCTCCCTCAGGGGGGGCACTGAAGCTTTCTTT

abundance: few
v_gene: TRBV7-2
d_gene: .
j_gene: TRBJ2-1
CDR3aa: CASSLGGPSSYNEQFF
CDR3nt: TGTGCCAGCAGCTTAGGTGGCCCGAGCTCCTACAATGAGCAGTTCTTC

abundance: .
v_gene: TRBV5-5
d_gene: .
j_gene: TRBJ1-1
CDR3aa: CASSLGTEAFF
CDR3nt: TGTGCCAGCAGCTTGGGCACTGAAGCTTTCTTT

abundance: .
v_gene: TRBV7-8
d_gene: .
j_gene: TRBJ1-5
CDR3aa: CASSATWGKGGDQPQHF
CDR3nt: TGTGCCAGCAGCGCCACTTGGGGGAAGGGGGGAGATCAGCCCCAGCATTTT

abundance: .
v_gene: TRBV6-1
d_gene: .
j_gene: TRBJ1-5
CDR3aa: CASSEGGYAQPQHF
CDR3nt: TGTGCCAGCAGTGAAGGGGGTTATGCTCAGCCCCAGCATTTT